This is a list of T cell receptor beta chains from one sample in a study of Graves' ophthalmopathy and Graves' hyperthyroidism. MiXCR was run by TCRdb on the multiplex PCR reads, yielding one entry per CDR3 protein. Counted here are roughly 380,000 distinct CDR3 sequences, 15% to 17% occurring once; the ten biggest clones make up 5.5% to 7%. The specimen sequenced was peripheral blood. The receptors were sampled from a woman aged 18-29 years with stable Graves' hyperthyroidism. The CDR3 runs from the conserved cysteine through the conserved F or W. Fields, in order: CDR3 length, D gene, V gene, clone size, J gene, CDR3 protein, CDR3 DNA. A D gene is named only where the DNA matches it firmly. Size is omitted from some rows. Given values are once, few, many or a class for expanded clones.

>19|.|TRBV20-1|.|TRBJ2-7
CSARDTASNFRGKQYEQYF
TGCAGTGCTAGAGACACGGCAAGCAATTTCCGGGGCAAACAATACGAGCAGTACTTC
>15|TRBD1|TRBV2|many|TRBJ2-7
CASSPSGTVSYEQYF
TGTGCCAGCAGCCCCTCCGGGACAGTATCCTACGAGCAGTACTTC
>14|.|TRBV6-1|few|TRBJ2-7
CATTAGRLLDEQYF
TGTGCCACCACGGCGGGGCGGTTGTTGGACGAGCAGTACTTC
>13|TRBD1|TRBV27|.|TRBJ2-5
CASSHRGLETQYF
TGTGCCAGCAGTCACAGGGGGTTGGAGACCCAGTACTTC
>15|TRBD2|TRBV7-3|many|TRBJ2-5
CASSFRLAGSETQYF
TGTGCCAGCAGCTTCCGACTAGCGGGGTCGGAGACCCAGTACTTC
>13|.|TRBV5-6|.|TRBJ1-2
CASSLGRLGGYTF
TGTGCCAGCAGCTTGGGCCGATTGGGGGGCTACACCTTC
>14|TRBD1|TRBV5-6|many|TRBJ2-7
CASSARTGAYEQYF
TGTGCCAGCAGCGCGCGGACAGGGGCGTACGAGCAGTACTTC
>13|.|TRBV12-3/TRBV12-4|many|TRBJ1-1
CASSPNRVVEASF
TGTGCCAGCAGTCCCAACAGGGTGGTTGAAGCTTCCTTT
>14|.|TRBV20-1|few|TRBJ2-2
CSAWRDMNTGELFF
TGCAGTGCTTGGCGGGACATGAACACCGGGGAGCTGTTTTTT
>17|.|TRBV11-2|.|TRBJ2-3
CASSLVGTPRSTDTQYF
TGTGCCAGCAGCTTAGTTGGGACCCCGCGTTCCACAGATACGCAGTATTTT
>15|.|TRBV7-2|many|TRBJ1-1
CASSSLGGTNTEAFF
TGTGCCAGCAGCTCGCTCGGGGGCACGAACACTGAAGCTTTCTTT
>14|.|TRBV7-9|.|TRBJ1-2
CASSPTGAPGGYTF
TGTGCCAGCAGCCCGACGGGGGCACCGGGAGGCTACACCTTC
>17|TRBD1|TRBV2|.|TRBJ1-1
CARPVGTGTYMNTEAFF
TGTGCCAGGCCCGTAGGGACAGGGACTTACATGAACACTGAAGCTTTCTTT
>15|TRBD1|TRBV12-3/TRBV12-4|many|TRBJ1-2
CASSLSAGGSYGYTF
TGTGCCAGCAGTTTATCTGCAGGGGGGAGCTATGGCTACACCTTC